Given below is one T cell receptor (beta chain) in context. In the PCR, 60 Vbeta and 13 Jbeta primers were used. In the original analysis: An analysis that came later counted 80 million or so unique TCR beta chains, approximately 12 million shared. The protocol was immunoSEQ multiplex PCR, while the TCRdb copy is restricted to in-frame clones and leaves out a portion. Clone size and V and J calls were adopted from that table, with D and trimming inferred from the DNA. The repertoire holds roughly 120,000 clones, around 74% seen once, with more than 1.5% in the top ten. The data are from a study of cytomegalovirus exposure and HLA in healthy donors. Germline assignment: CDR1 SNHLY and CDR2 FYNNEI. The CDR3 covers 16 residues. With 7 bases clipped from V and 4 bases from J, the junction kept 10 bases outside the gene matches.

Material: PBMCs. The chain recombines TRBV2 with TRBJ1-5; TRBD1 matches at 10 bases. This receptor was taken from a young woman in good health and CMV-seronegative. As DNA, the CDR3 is TGTGCCAGCAATATAGGACGGGACAGGGGAAATCAGCCCCAGCATTTT. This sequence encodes CASNIGRDRGNQPQHF. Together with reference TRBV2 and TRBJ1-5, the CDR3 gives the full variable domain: EPEVTQTPSHQVTQMGQEVILRCVPISNHLYFYWYRQILGQKVEFLVSFYNNEISEKSEIFDDQFSVERPDGSNFTLKIRSTKLEDSAMYFCASNIGRDRGNQPQHFGDGTRLSIL.